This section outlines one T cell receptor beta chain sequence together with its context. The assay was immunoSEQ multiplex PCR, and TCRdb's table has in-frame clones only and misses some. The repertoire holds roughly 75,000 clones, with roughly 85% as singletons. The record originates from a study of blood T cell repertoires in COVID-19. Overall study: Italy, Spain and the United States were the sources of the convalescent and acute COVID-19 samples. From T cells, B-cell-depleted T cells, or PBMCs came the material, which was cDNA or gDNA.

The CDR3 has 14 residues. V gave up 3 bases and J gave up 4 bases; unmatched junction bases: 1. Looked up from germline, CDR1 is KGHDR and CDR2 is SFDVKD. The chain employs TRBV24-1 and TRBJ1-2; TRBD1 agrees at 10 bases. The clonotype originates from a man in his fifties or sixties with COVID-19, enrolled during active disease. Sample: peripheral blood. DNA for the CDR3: TGTGCCACCAGTGATCGGACAGGGGGCTATGGCTACACCTTC. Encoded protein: CATSDRTGGYGYTF.